Listed here are 26 T cell receptor beta chains from one sample, sequenced in a study of fetal regulatory T cell absence and autoimmunity. The protocol was immunoSEQ multiplex PCR, while the TCRdb copy is restricted to in-frame clones and leaves out a portion. The profile covers 95,000 or so clones, with about 78% appearing a single time and roughly 2% taken by the ten largest. The specimen sequenced was pancreas tissue. The receptor source for this set is a male donor with IPEX syndrome.

In this sample, this clone turned up a few times. The chain carries TRBV30 and TRBJ1-2; weak D call: TRBD1 (5 bases). Trimming stripped 2 bases from V and 4 bases from J, with 20 bases between. The CDR3 is 16 residues long. Germline lookup yields CDR1 GTSNPN and CDR2 SVGIG (reference sequence). CDR3 in DNA: TGTGCCTGGAGTCGGCGGGACGTCGTAGCCTCCTATGGCTACACCTTC. Protein: CAWSRRDVVASYGYTF.

This rearrangement joins TRBV19 to TRBJ1-1, with 9 bases lining up with TRBD1. Germline V gene sequence: CDR1 LNHDA, CDR2 SQIVND (reference sequence). The CDR3 consists of 15 residues. Losses at the gene ends were 5 bases for V and 1 base for J; bases not matched to a gene: 5. The CDR3 is CASSPLTGGNTEAFF. For the CDR3, the DNA is TGTGCCAGTAGTCCTTTGACAGGGGGGAACACTGAAGCTTTCTTT. Full variable domain (remainder filled in from reference TRBV19 and TRBJ1-1): DGGITQSPKYLFRKEGQNVTLSCEQNLNHDAMYWYRQDPGQGLRLIYYSQIVNDFQKGDIAEGYSVSREKKESFPLTVTSAQKNPTAFYLCASSPLTGGNTEAFFGQGTRLTVV.

The rearrangement uses TRBV9 and TRBJ2-5; 11 bases fit TRBD2. Trimming at V came to 2 bases and at J to 5 bases, leaving 11 bases not matched to a gene. Germline CDR1 is SGDLS and CDR2 is YYNGEE. The CDR3 extends over 17 amino acids. The CDR3 sequence: CASSVDGLAGGPETQYF. CDR3 bases: TGTGCCAGCAGCGTCGACGGGCTAGCGGGGGGTCCGGAGACCCAGTACTTC.

The V call is TRBV19, the J call TRBJ1-4; maybe TRBD1 (5 bases). The germline gives CDR1 LNHDA, CDR2 SQIVND (reference sequence). V was pared by 5 bases and J by 5 bases, with 15 bases between. The CDR3 is 15 residues long. The CDR3 loop is CASSLWGDGNEKLFF. The CDR3 coding sequence is TGTGCCAGTAGTCTATGGGGCGATGGGAATGAAAAACTGTTTTTT.

As to this clone: Other DNA variants within this sample encode the same CDR3. The gene calls are TRBV11-3 and TRBJ2-3; D is uncertain. CDR1 and CDR2 from the germline V gene are SGHNT and YENEEA. The V and J ends lost 3 bases and 5 bases respectively, with 3 bases between them. This CDR3 has 11 amino acids. Here the CDR3 reads CASSLGDTQYF. The CDR3 nucleotides are TGTGCCAGCAGCTTGGGAGATACGCAGTATTTT.

The rearrangement uses TRBV6-4 and TRBJ2-3, with 7 bases lining up with TRBD2. CDR3 length: 14 residues. V lost 5 bases and J lost 5; bases outside the gene matches: 7. Germline CDR1 and CDR2: MRHNA and SNTAGT. This CDR3 reads CASSQSSGKDTQYF. CDR3 DNA sequence: TGTGCCAGCAGTCAATCTAGCGGAAAAGATACGCAGTATTTT.

This sequence joins TRBV9 and TRBJ2-3, with TRBD2 matching over 11 bases. The CDR3 spans 15 residues. The germline gives CDR1 SGDLS, CDR2 YYNGEE. The ends lost 0 bases at V and 4 bases at J; junction bases unmatched: 1. This CDR3 is CASSVGTSGPDTQYF. CDR3 sequence (DNA): TGTGCCAGCAGCGTAGGGACTAGCGGGCCAGATACGCAGTATTTT.

The CDR3: CAWSRRASNQPQHF. The CDR3 DNA reads TGTGCCTGGAGCAGGAGGGCTAGCAATCAGCCCCAGCATTTT. This chain uses TRBV30 with TRBJ1-5, with D hard to call. Germline V gives CDR1 GTSNPN, CDR2 SVGIG (reference sequence). The CDR3 loop spans 14 amino acids. Trimming pared 3 bases from V and 0 bases from J, leaving 9 bases between.

The chain employs TRBV30 and TRBJ1-4; TRBD1 aligns across 7 bases. With 0 bases clipped from V and 10 bases from J, the junction kept 8 bases outside the gene matches. Germline CDR1 and CDR2: GTSNPN and SVGIG (reference sequence). The CDR3 is made up of 14 amino acids. The CDR3, as DNA: TGTGCCTGGAGTGTACGACAGGGAGGAGGAAAACTGTTTTTT. It translates to CAWSVRQGGGKLFF. Full variable domain (outside the CDR3, taken from reference TRBV30 and TRBJ1-4): SQTIHQWPATLVQPVGSPLSLECTVEGTSNPNLYWYRQAAGRGLQLLFYSVGIGQISSEVPQNLSASRPQDRQFILSSKKLLLSDSGFYLCAWSVRQGGGKLFFGSGTQLSVL.

The genes are TRBV7-6 and TRBJ2-1; TRBD2 matches 13 bases. V trimming: 1 base; J trimming: 5 bases; junction bases outside the gene matches: 8. The CDR3 runs to 18 residues. Per germline, CDR1 SGHVS and CDR2 FNYEAQ. The CDR3, as DNA: TGTGCCAGCAGCTTAGGCACACTAGCGGGGGGGAGAAACAATGAGCAGTTCTTC. Translating it yields CASSLGTLAGGRNNEQFF.

Details on this clone: A much more abundant neighbour one base away suggests this may be a read error. Other nucleotide sequences in the sample specify the same CDR3. The rearrangement uses TRBV29-1 and TRBJ1-1; D is undetermined. Germline V lookup: CDR1 SQVTM, CDR2 ANQGSEA. CDR3 length: 12 residues. V dropped 1 base and J dropped 1 base, with 4 bases sitting between them. The CDR3 DNA is TGCAGCGTTGAAGCCGGGAACACTGAAGCTTTCTTT. It translates to CSVEAGNTEAFF.

The genes are TRBV11-3 and TRBJ1-2; the match to TRBD1 covers 7 bases. CDR1 and CDR2 (germline): SGHNT, YENEEA. CDR3 length equals 17 residues. With V trimmed by 2 bases and J by 0 bases, 9 bases remained unmatched. The CDR3, as DNA: TGTGCCAGCAGCTTACCCCCGAGGACAGGAGCTAACTATGGCTACACCTTC. It encodes CASSLPPRTGANYGYTF.

This clone was seen more than once but under ten times. The chain recombines TRBV18 with TRBJ2-5; weak D call: TRBD2 (5 bases). CDR1 KGHSH and CDR2 LQKENI come from the germline V gene. This CDR3 has 13 amino acids. The V end lost 3 bases, the J end lost 9 bases, and 14 bases lay between the germline ends. The CDR3 sequence: CASSPRLLSAQYF. Here the CDR3 DNA reads TGTGCCAGCTCACCTCGACTACTGTCGGCCCAGTACTTC.

This clone has only a few counts. CDR3 nucleotides: TGTGCCAGCAGCTGGACTAGCGGGGGGCCAGATACGCAGTATTTT. Protein product: CASSWTSGGPDTQYF. This chain joins TRBV2 and TRBJ2-3; TRBD2 matches at 14 bases. Germline V gene sequence: CDR1 SNHLY, CDR2 FYNNEI. After removal of 6 bases from V and 4 bases from J, the junction contained 3 bases not matched to a gene. There are 15 residues in the CDR3.

The chain combines TRBV29-1 with TRBJ1-1, with D maybe TRBD1 (5 bases). This CDR3 is built from 12 residues. CDR1 is SQVTM and CDR2 is ANQGSEA in the germline V gene. With 3 bases removed from V and 0 bases from J, the gap between germline ends came to 5 bases. For the CDR3, the DNA is TGCAGCGTTGACAGGGTGAACACTGAAGCTTTCTTT. It codes for CSVDRVNTEAFF.

The chain is built from TRBV19 and TRBJ1-6, with D tentatively TRBD1 (6 bases). Trimming took 7 bases from V and 10 from J, leaving 14 bases between them. The CDR3 has 13 amino acids. Germline V lookup: CDR1 LNHDA, CDR2 SQIVND (reference sequence). CDR3 bases: TGTGCCAGTAATATCAGGGGCGGGTCACCCCTCCACTTT. Protein product: CASNIRGGSPLHF.

This rearrangement joins TRBV10-3 to TRBJ2-7; D is unresolved. The CDR3 consists of 14 residues. Germline V gives CDR1 ENHRY, CDR2 SYGVKD. Trimming left V 3 bases short and J 2 bases short, with 11 bases between. CDR3 bases: TGTGCCATCAGTGATGTCGCTTCTACCTACGAGCAGTACTTC. Its translation: CAISDVASTYEQYF.

The CDR3 nucleotides read TGTGCCAGCAGTGAAGGGGGAGGGCCAGATGAGCAGTTCTTC. Amino acid sequence: CASSEGGGPDEQFF. The chain joins TRBV6-1 to TRBJ2-1, with TRBD2 matching over 7 bases. Per germline, CDR1 MNHNS and CDR2 SASEGT. The CDR3 is 14 residues long. V was clipped by 1 base and J by 8 bases; unmatched bases: 5.

Only one count was recorded for this clone. The genes are TRBV6-5 and TRBJ1-5, with D hard to call. The CDR3 has 14 residues. The V gene lost 10 bases and the J gene lost 3 bases, with 16 bases spanning the gap. Germline CDR1 MNHEY, CDR2 SVGAGI. CDR3 nucleotides: TGTGCCACCTCATCTAGAGGAGCCAATCAGCCCCAGCATTTT. Translated: CATSSRGANQPQHF.

The rearrangement links TRBV5-1 to TRBJ2-7; weak D call: TRBD1 (6 bases). Germline V gene sequence: CDR1 SGHRS, CDR2 YFSETQ. Trimming cost V 0 bases and J 2 bases, with 12 bases left between them. The CDR3 loop spans 15 amino acids. The CDR3 here is CASSLGTAYPYEQYF. CDR3 nucleotide sequence: TGCGCCAGCAGCTTGGGGACAGCTTACCCCTACGAGCAGTACTTC.

This clone was recorded a few times. The J gene is TRBJ2-7, the V gene TRBV7-9; 7 nucleotides match TRBD1. This CDR3 region has 14 residues. Germline loops: CDR1 SEHNR, CDR2 FQNEAQ (reference sequence). V was clipped by 3 bases and J by 0 bases; unmatched bases: 2. CDR3 protein: CASSFRGSSYEQYF. CDR3 nucleotides: TGTGCCAGCAGCTTCAGGGGGAGCTCCTACGAGCAGTACTTC.

V is TRBV4-3 and J is TRBJ1-3, with TRBD1 identical over 10 bases. Per germline, CDR1 LGHNA and CDR2 YSLEER. CDR3 size: 14 residues. The V gene end was trimmed by 4 bases and the J gene end by 5 bases; junction bases not matched to a gene: 2. This CDR3 is CASSPGQGRNTIYF. The CDR3 nucleotides read TGCGCCAGCAGCCCGGGACAGGGGCGAAACACCATATATTTT.

Only one count was recorded for this clone. The chain has TRBV6-5 and TRBJ1-3, with 7 bases matching TRBD1. The germline V gene encodes CDR1 MNHEY and CDR2 SVGAGI. Trimming at V came to 0 bases and at J to 1 base, leaving 3 bases not matched to a gene. The CDR3 has 16 residues. Here the CDR3 DNA reads TGTGCCAGCAGTTACTCCCCGGGACAGTCTGGAAACACCATATATTTT. This translates into CASSYSPGQSGNTIYF.

J is TRBJ2-5 and V is TRBV6-5; D may be TRBD1 or TRBD2 (6 bases each). CDR1 and CDR2 from the germline V gene are MNHEY and SVGAGI. V was pared by 8 bases and J by 5 bases, with 21 bases between. The CDR3 sequence is 15 residues long. CDR3 in DNA: TGTGCCAGCGGAGGGAGACTTCAGGGGAGGGAGACCCAGTACTTC. It specifies CASGGRLQGRETQYF.

The chain uses TRBV5-1 and TRBJ2-5; D remains ambiguous. The V gene lost 2 bases and the J gene lost 5 bases, with 13 bases spanning the gap. This CDR3 has 14 amino acids. The germline V gene encodes CDR1 SGHRS and CDR2 YFSETQ. CDR3 bases: TGCGCCAGCAGCTTTAAGACCCCTCTGGAGACCCAGTACTTC. As protein: CASSFKTPLETQYF.

The sample holds a few counts of this clone. This rearrangement joins TRBV9 to TRBJ2-1; D is uncertain. CDR3 length: 13 residues. V was cut by 4 bases and J by 2 bases, with 7 bases left in between. The germline V gene encodes CDR1 SGDLS and CDR2 YYNGEE. The CDR3 loop reads CASSPKPYNEQFF. CDR3 DNA sequence: TGTGCCAGCAGCCCCAAACCCTACAATGAGCAGTTCTTC.